This TCR beta chain was recovered during a study of OX40 agonist ivuxolimab in advanced cancers. Germline loops: CDR1 SGHDN, CDR2 FVKESK. The V gene lost 1 base and the J gene lost 2 bases, with 3 bases spanning the gap. CDR3 length: 12 residues. Assay: immunoSEQ multiplex PCR; the TCRdb copy retains only in-frame clones and omits some. Among roughly 61,000 clones, roughly 77% were seen once, and the ten largest hold more than 0.65%. This TCR came from an adult with an advanced solid tumor such as melanoma, head and neck, liver or kidney cancer. J is TRBJ2-7 and V is TRBV14, with D unresolved. The starting material was CD4+ or CD8+ T cells sorted from blood, obtained in a trial of the OX40 agonist ivuxolimab. The CDR3 reads CASSQVAYEQYF. The CDR3 region has the DNA TGTGCCAGCAGCCAAGTGGCCTACGAGCAGTACTTC.